This T cell receptor (beta chain) was sequenced for a study of cytomegalovirus exposure and HLA in healthy donors. As for the study in general: Of the donors genotyped, about 390 in all, 65% to 90% fell in the Caucasian-associated ancestry cluster. Overall study results and limits: In a later analysis, at a false discovery rate of 0.05, 16,951 TCR beta sequences matched HLA alleles. The analysis excluded some indistinguishable V segments, including TRBV6-2 and TRBV6-3.

The study ran its PCR with 60 Vbeta and 13 Jbeta primers. The method was immunoSEQ multiplex PCR; TCRdb's version includes in-frame clones alone and lacks a portion of them. The sample has 85,000 to 120,000 clones; approximately 80% are singletons. The CDR3 covers 16 residues. Looked up from germline, CDR1 is LNHDA and CDR2 is SQIVND (reference sequence). With 3 bases removed from V and 0 bases from J, the gap between germline ends came to 13 bases. As for this clone: Its antigen is unidentified.

The sample comprised PBMCs. The receptor was isolated from a man aged 55-75 years in good health and CMV-seronegative. This chain uses TRBV19 with TRBJ2-3, with D possibly TRBD1 on 6 matching bases. DNA of the CDR3: TGTGCCAGTAGTATCCAGGGGCCCTTTAGCACAGATACGCAGTATTTT. It yields the protein CASSIQGPFSTDTQYF.